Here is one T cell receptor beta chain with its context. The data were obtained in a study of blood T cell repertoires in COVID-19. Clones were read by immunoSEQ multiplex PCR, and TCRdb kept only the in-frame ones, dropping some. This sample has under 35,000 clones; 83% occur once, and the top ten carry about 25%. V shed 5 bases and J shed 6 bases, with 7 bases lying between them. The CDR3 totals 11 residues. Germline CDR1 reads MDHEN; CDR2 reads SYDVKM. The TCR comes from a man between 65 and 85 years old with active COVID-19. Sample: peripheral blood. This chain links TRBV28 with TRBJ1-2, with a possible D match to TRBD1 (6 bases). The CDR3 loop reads CASSHRDGYTF. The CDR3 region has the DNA TGTGCCAGCAGTCACAGGGATGGCTACACCTTC.